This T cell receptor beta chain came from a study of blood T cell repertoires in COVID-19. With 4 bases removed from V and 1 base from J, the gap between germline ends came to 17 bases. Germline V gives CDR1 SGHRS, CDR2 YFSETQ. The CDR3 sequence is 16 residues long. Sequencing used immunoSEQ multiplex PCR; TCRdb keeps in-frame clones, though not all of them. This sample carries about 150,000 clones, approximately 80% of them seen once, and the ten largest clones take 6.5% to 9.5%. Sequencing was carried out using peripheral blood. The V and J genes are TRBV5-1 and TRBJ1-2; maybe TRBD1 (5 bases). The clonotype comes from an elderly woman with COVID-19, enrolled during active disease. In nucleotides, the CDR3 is TGCGCCAGCAGCCCGGAAAAGACAGACCATAACTATGGCTACACCTTC. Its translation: CASSPEKTDHNYGYTF. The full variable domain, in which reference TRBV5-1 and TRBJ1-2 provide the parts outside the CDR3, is KAGVTQTPRYLIKTRGQQVTLSCSPISGHRSVSWYQQTPGQGLQFLFEYFSETQRNKGNFPGRFSGRQFSNSRSEMNVSTLELGDSALYLCASSPEKTDHNYGYTFGSGTRLTVV.